This T cell receptor beta chain was sequenced in a study of cytomegalovirus exposure and HLA in healthy donors. The CDR3 runs to 14 residues. V was trimmed by 5 bases and J by 5 bases, leaving 16 bases between them. Germline CDR1 and CDR2: SGHVS and FQNEAQ. In the PCR, 60 Vbeta and 13 Jbeta primers were used. Repertoires were generated with immunoSEQ multiplex PCR, while TCRdb's copy carries only in-frame clones and drops some. In the table there are under 200,000 clones, around 85% of which are singletons. Points from the study as a whole: Some V segments, TRBV6-2 and TRBV6-3 among them, were indistinguishable and were therefore excluded.

Those who donated were healthy bone marrow donors. A word on this clone: Its antigen is not known.

The J gene is TRBJ2-7, the V gene TRBV7-8; D is possibly TRBD1 (5 bases). The sequence was obtained from a male donor in good health and CMV-seronegative. What was sequenced was PBMCs. CDR3 residues: CASSLRAGRDEQYF. The CDR3 bases are TGTGCCAGCAGCCTAAGGGCAGGGCGCGACGAGCAGTACTTC.